The T cell receptor beta chain under discussion was sequenced for a study of T cell changes during pregnancy in multiple sclerosis (dated 2019 in TCRdb). A note on the overall study: In women with multiple sclerosis, the researchers looked at how the T cell repertoire shifted as pregnancy progressed.

The protocol used for the library was the immunoSEQ multiplex PCR assay. Entries here come from immuneACCESS through TCRdb and include only in-frame sequences with V and J called. Some clones fail to appear in such tables; in the studies checked, an unresolved V gene covers under half of the shortfall, and the cause of the remainder is unknown. Counted in this sample were about 44,000 clones; about 88% of them appeared once. About 1.2% of the sample comes from the top ten. V is shortened by 2 bases, J by 1 base, and the region joining them spans 5 bases. The germline V gene provides CDR1 SNHLY and CDR2 FYNNEI. The CDR3 holds 13 amino acids from the cysteine to the phenylalanine. The only DNA kept is the CDR3, 39 bases in frame from the first base. Points on this clone: It lacks a known antigen. No much larger clone exists at a distance of one base, and base qualities are not known.

Sequenced material: CD4+ T cells from peripheral blood mononuclear cells, taken after pregnancy. Recombination connected TRBV2 to TRBJ1-1, with the D gene not confidently named. The clonotype comes from a female donor with multiple sclerosis, enrolled in a pregnancy study. The DNA reads as follows: TGTGCCAGCAGTGAAAACAGGAACACTGAAGCTTTCTTT. This sequence encodes CASSENRNTEAFF.